The next 17 T cell receptor beta chains were all read from a single sample in a study of somatic mutations in cytotoxic T cells in rheumatoid arthritis. TCRdb's copy holds only in-frame clones and misses some; the assay was immunoSEQ multiplex PCR. The sample lists about 15,000 clones, about 80% seen once, with under 25% in the top ten. Sequencing was performed on CD8+ T cells sorted from blood. Receptors were obtained from an adult with rheumatoid arthritis.

The chain carries TRBV7-9 and TRBJ2-5; 7 positions match TRBD1. The J segment lost 4 bases and the V segment lost 4 bases, leaving 9 bases of the junction unmatched. CDR3 length equals 15 residues. The germline gives CDR1 SEHNR, CDR2 FQNEAQ (reference sequence). CDR3 nucleotides: TGTGCCAGCAGCTATCCAGACAGGGTAGGAGAGACCCAGTACTTC. It specifies CASSYPDRVGETQYF.

This chain links TRBV25-1 with TRBJ2-1; D gene unclear. The CDR3 is 13 residues long. V gave up 3 bases and J gave up 8 bases, with 11 bases separating them. The germline V gene has CDR1 MGHDK and CDR2 SYGVNS. CDR3 sequence reads: CASSEGNMDEQFF. CDR3 bases: TGTGCCAGCAGTGAGGGGAACATGGATGAGCAGTTCTTC.

This clone was found a few times. This rearrangement joins TRBV5-5 to TRBJ2-7; D might be TRBD2 (7 bases). The germline CDR1 and CDR2 sequences are SGHKS and YYEKEE (reference sequence). V was cut by 2 bases and J by 3 bases, with 15 bases left in between. The CDR3 consists of 15 residues. The CDR3 DNA is TGTGCCAGCAGCTTACGGGGGGCGCTTAGCTACGAGCAGTACTTC. Residues: CASSLRGALSYEQYF.

This chain joins TRBV6-6 and TRBJ2-7; 7 nucleotides align to TRBD1. Per the germline V gene, CDR1 is MNHNY and CDR2 is SVGAGI (reference sequence). The CDR3 covers 12 residues. V trimming: 4 bases; J trimming: 6 bases; junction bases outside the gene matches: 3. Here the CDR3 reads CASSWAGGEQYF. The CDR3 region has the DNA TGTGCCAGCAGTTGGGCAGGGGGCGAGCAGTACTTC.

V and J are TRBV27 and TRBJ2-2, with a tentative D call TRBD1 (6 bases). This CDR3 region has 14 residues. Trimming pared 3 bases from V and 4 bases from J, leaving 9 bases between. Per the germline V gene, CDR1 is MNHEY and CDR2 is SMNVEV (reference sequence). The CDR3 is CASSLGDTTGELFF. In nucleotides, the CDR3 is TGTGCCAGCAGTTTGGGGGACACCACCGGGGAGCTGTTTTTT.

The chain uses TRBV5-8 and TRBJ2-2; D is undetermined. The germline V gene encodes CDR1 SGHTS and CDR2 YDEGEE. V dropped 1 base and J dropped 3 bases, with 10 bases sitting between them. CDR3 length equals 15 residues. CDR3 amino acids: CASSLFTSYTGELFF. CDR3 coding DNA: TGTGCCAGCAGCTTGTTTACATCCTACACCGGGGAGCTGTTTTTT.

This chain connects TRBV5-6 to TRBJ2-5; D remains unclear. Looked up from germline, CDR1 is SGHDT and CDR2 is YYEEEE. V lost 0 bases, J lost 11 bases, and 14 bases lay in between. This CDR3 has 13 residues. CDR3 residues: CASSLVLQMEQYF. In DNA form, the CDR3 reads TGTGCCAGCAGCTTGGTACTCCAGATGGAGCAGTACTTC. Together with reference TRBV5-6 and TRBJ2-5, the CDR3 gives the full variable domain: DAGVTQSPTHLIKTRGQQVTLRCSPKSGHDTVSWYQQALGQGPQFIFQYYEEEERQRGNFPDRFSGHQFPNYSSELNVNALLLGDSALYLCASSLVLQMEQYFGPGTRLLVL.

The rearrangement joins TRBV19 to TRBJ1-1; 8 nucleotides align to TRBD1. The germline gives CDR1 LNHDA, CDR2 SQIVND (reference sequence). After removal of 5 bases from V and 3 bases from J, the junction contained 5 bases not matched to a gene. The CDR3 has 14 residues. This CDR3 reads CASSAPTGDTEAFF. The DNA of the CDR3 is TGTGCCAGTAGTGCCCCGACAGGGGACACTGAAGCTTTCTTT.

This clone was seen only once. This chain uses TRBV5-4 with TRBJ1-2; tentatively, D is TRBD1 (6 bases). The CDR3 is made up of 14 amino acids. V lost 0 bases and J lost 4, with 10 bases in between. Germline CDR1 is SGHNT and CDR2 is YYREEE (reference sequence). The DNA of the CDR3 is TGTGCCAGCAGCTTGGAGGACAGTTCCTATGGCTACACCTTC. Its protein is CASSLEDSSYGYTF.

In its sample, this clone was seen once. The V gene is TRBV5-6, the J gene TRBJ1-6; D remains ambiguous. V was shortened by 10 bases and J by 9 bases, with 14 bases between the two germline ends. This CDR3 spans 12 amino acids. From germline, CDR1 is SGHDT and CDR2 YYEEEE. This CDR3 is CASQGFVSPLHF. The CDR3 DNA reads TGTGCCTCCCAAGGGTTCGTTTCACCCCTCCACTTT.

This rearrangement joins TRBV20-1 to TRBJ2-2, with D unresolved. Trimming took 6 bases from V and 3 from J, leaving 5 bases between them. The CDR3 covers 11 residues. The germline V gene encodes CDR1 DFQATT and CDR2 SNEGSKA (reference sequence). As DNA, the CDR3 is TGCAGTGCCGAAGACACCGGGGAGCTGTTTTTT. Protein product: CSAEDTGELFF.

The rearrangement joins TRBV2 to TRBJ2-3, with D perhaps matching TRBD2 (6 bases). V lost 3 bases, J lost 1 base, and 11 bases lay in between. CDR1 and CDR2 (germline): SNHLY, FYNNEI. The CDR3 sequence is 15 residues long. The CDR3 reads CASSDLTSRTDTQYF. The CDR3 region has the DNA TGTGCCAGCAGTGACTTAACTAGCCGCACAGATACGCAGTATTTT.

The chain recombines TRBV6-1 with TRBJ2-3, with no clear D. CDR1 MNHNS and CDR2 SASEGT come from the germline V gene. The CDR3 contains 15 residues. V was pared by 1 base and J by 4 bases, with 12 bases between. CDR3 sequence (DNA): TGTGCCAGCAGTGAAGAGCTCAGGTTCCCAGATACGCAGTATTTT. Protein product: CASSEELRFPDTQYF.

This chain uses TRBV7-9 with TRBJ1-4; D gene unclear. The germline V gene has CDR1 SEHNR and CDR2 FQNEAQ (reference sequence). With 3 bases removed from V and 8 bases from J, the gap between germline ends came to 4 bases. This CDR3 has 11 amino acids. The chain's CDR3 is CASSLYEKLFF. In DNA, the CDR3 is TGTGCCAGCAGCTTGTACGAAAAACTGTTTTTT.

The J gene is TRBJ2-1, the V gene TRBV14; maybe TRBD1 (6 bases). The CDR3 loop spans 12 amino acids. The V gene lost 8 bases and the J gene lost 2 bases, with 7 bases spanning the gap. Germline CDR1 reads SGHDN; CDR2 reads FVKESK. This CDR3 reads CASGTTYNEQFF. CDR3 DNA sequence: TGTGCCAGCGGGACAACCTACAATGAGCAGTTCTTC.

The chain carries TRBV4-1 and TRBJ2-2, with D perhaps matching TRBD1 (5 bases). This CDR3 region has 14 residues. Trimming took off 3 bases at V and 1 base at J, with 6 bases between the two ends. Germline assignment: CDR1 MGHRA and CDR2 YSYEKL. CDR3 sequence reads: CASSHRENTGELFF. As DNA, the CDR3 is TGCGCCAGCAGCCACAGGGAGAACACCGGGGAGCTGTTTTTT.

The chain uses TRBV27 and TRBJ1-2; TRBD1 aligns across 7 bases. The CDR3 extends over 15 amino acids. After removal of 5 bases from V and 1 base from J, the junction contained 7 bases not matched to a gene. Per the germline V gene, CDR1 is MNHEY and CDR2 is SMNVEV (reference sequence). The chain's CDR3 is CASSGTARVNYGYTF. For the CDR3, the DNA is TGTGCCAGCAGTGGGACAGCAAGGGTTAACTATGGCTACACCTTC.